Below are 3 T cell receptor beta chains sequenced from a single sample in a study of blood T cell repertoires in COVID-19. Measured with immunoSEQ multiplex PCR; TCRdb has only the in-frame clones, and not every one. Here the sample spans more than 85,000 clones, about 88% being singletons. The sample was peripheral blood. The receptors shown here come from a woman aged 45 to 65 with acute or convalescent COVID-19.

J is TRBJ1-2 and V is TRBV3-1 (or the pseudogene TRBV3-2); 10 bases agree with TRBD1. V was clipped by 1 base and J by 5 bases; unmatched bases: 10. Germline CDR1 is LGHDT and CDR2 is YNNKEL (reference sequence). The CDR3 contains 17 residues. CDR3 nucleotide sequence: TGTGCCAGCAGCCAAGGACAGGGGGCTCCTGGTCGTTATGGCTACACCTTC. Amino acids: CASSQGQGAPGRYGYTF.

The rearrangement uses TRBV19 and TRBJ2-3; TRBD2 matches 8 bases. V lost 5 bases to trimming and J lost 2 bases; unmatched junction nucleotides: 9. From germline, CDR1 is LNHDA and CDR2 SQIVND (reference sequence). The CDR3 extends over 16 amino acids. CDR3 residues: CASSSWSGGITDTQYF. CDR3 in DNA: TGTGCCAGTAGTTCTTGGTCGGGGGGGATCACAGATACGCAGTATTTT.

On this clone itself: The DNA is left out, because the CDR3 cannot be placed on it with certainty; the CDR3 is given as TCRdb lists it. This rearrangement joins TRBV21-1 to TRBJ2-3; the D call of TRBD1 is as the table states it, not checked on the DNA. TRBV21-1 is an annotated pseudogene. Inclusive of both ends, the CDR3 amounts to 14 amino acids. The CDR3 loop is CASSWAGGTDTQYF.